The 23 T cell receptor beta chains listed next were all sequenced from one sample in a study of CD8+ T cells in alopecia areata. Following RNA extraction, reverse transcription yielded cDNA that acted as the sequencing template. The assay was immunoSEQ multiplex PCR, and TCRdb's table has in-frame clones only and misses some. The sample holds 200,000 or so clones, 30% to 40% seen once. Sample treatment: oral pan-JAK inhibitor, 5-10 mg twice daily. The source material was CD4+ T cells sorted from blood, sampled at approximately week 30, from a patient treated with tofacitinib. Receptors were obtained from a human donor with alopecia areata.

J is TRBJ1-4 and V is TRBV25-1, with D possibly matching TRBD1 (6 bases). The CDR3 runs 15 residues. Trimming left V 3 bases short and J 3 bases short, with 11 bases between. Germline V CDR1 and CDR2: MGHDK, SYGVNS. The CDR3, as DNA: TGTGCCAGCAGTGACCAAGGACAGTCTAATGAAAAACTGTTTTTT. Encoded protein: CASSDQGQSNEKLFF.

This clone has more than one count but fewer than ten. V usage is TRBV7-2 and J usage is TRBJ1-6; D is uncertain. The V gene lost 2 bases and the J gene lost 5 bases, with 10 bases spanning the gap. Germline CDR1 and CDR2: SGHTA and FQGNSA. The CDR3 length is 15 residues. CDR3 coding DNA: TGTGCCAGCAGCTTATCTCCTAGGAATAATTCACCCCTCCACTTT. Translation gives CASSLSPRNNSPLHF.

Comments on this clone: The identical CDR3 is also encoded by other nucleotide sequences in the sample. The chain couples TRBV5-4 to TRBJ1-1; TRBD1 matches at 7 bases. Germline V gives CDR1 SGHNT, CDR2 YYREEE (reference sequence). V lost 0 bases and J lost 5; bases outside the gene matches: 4. The CDR3 is 14 amino acids. The CDR3 loop is CASSLAQGGTEAFF. The CDR3 region has the DNA TGTGCCAGCAGCTTGGCTCAGGGGGGGACTGAAGCTTTCTTT.

The gene calls are TRBV27 and TRBJ1-1; 10 bases are shared with TRBD1. V shed 6 bases and J 1 base; nucleotides not matched to a gene: 5. This CDR3 contains 15 residues. The germline V gene has CDR1 MNHEY and CDR2 SMNVEV (reference sequence). CDR3 nucleotide sequence: TGTGCCAGCAGGACAGGGGGCCGATCGAACACTGAAGCTTTCTTT. Protein sequence: CASRTGGRSNTEAFF.

The chain has TRBV9 and TRBJ2-7; 7 positions agree with TRBD1. With V trimmed by 0 bases and J by 3 bases, 9 bases remained unmatched. The CDR3 consists of 16 residues. Germline CDR1 reads SGDLS; CDR2 reads YYNGEE. The CDR3 DNA is TGTGCCAGCAGCGTAGGTGTGGGCCAGGGGGTCTACGAGCAGTACTTC. Protein product: CASSVGVGQGVYEQYF.

V and J are TRBV7-8 and TRBJ2-7, with D perhaps matching TRBD1 or TRBD2 (5 bases each). The ends were cut back, 4 bases at V and 5 bases at J, with 15 bases in the middle. The CDR3 loop spans 14 amino acids. The germline V gene has CDR1 SGHVS and CDR2 FQNEAQ. The CDR3 loop reads CASSWTRDSDEQYF. The DNA for the CDR3 is TGTGCCAGCAGCTGGACACGGGATTCAGACGAGCAGTACTTC.

This sequence joins TRBV18 and TRBJ1-2; TRBD1 matches 9 bases. Losses at the gene ends were 3 bases for V and 2 bases for J; bases not matched to a gene: 7. The germline CDR1 and CDR2 sequences are KGHSH and LQKENI. The CDR3 length is 16 residues. CDR3 coding DNA: TGTGCCAGCTCACCGGGGACAGGGAGATCCAACTATGGCTACACCTTC. Its translation is CASSPGTGRSNYGYTF.

The chain uses TRBV11-2 and TRBJ2-4; a possible D gene is TRBD1 (6 bases). The CDR3 is 16 residues long. Per the germline V gene, CDR1 is SGHAT and CDR2 is FQNNGV. V lost 4 bases and J 7 bases, leaving 20 bases between the germline ends. CDR3: CASSSQLSGTLNIQYF. The CDR3 DNA is TGTGCCAGCAGCTCCCAATTGTCCGGGACACTCAACATTCAGTACTTC.

This clone turned up a few times. The V and J genes are TRBV7-2 and TRBJ2-7; D unresolved. CDR3 length equals 11 residues. Germline CDR1 reads SGHTA; CDR2 reads FQGNSA. V shed 5 bases and J shed 3 bases, with 5 bases lying between them. CDR3 sequence: CASSPLYEQYF. In nucleotides, the CDR3 is TGTGCCAGCAGCCCCCTCTACGAGCAGTACTTC.

This clone has more than one count but fewer than ten. The chain links TRBV14 to TRBJ2-1, with 8 bases fitting TRBD1. Germline V gives CDR1 SGHDN, CDR2 FVKESK. This CDR3 comprises 15 residues. After removal of 2 bases from V and 4 bases from J, the junction contained 4 bases not matched to a gene. The CDR3 spells CASSQRTGPYNEQFF. The CDR3 DNA reads TGTGCCAGCAGCCAAAGGACAGGGCCGTACAATGAGCAGTTCTTC.

CDR3 residues: CASGTGYLTQYF. CDR3 DNA sequence: TGTGCCAGCGGGACAGGGTATCTCACGCAGTATTTT. The chain is built from TRBV6-1 and TRBJ2-3; 9 nucleotides agree with TRBD1. The V gene's germline CDR1 is MNHNS and CDR2 SASEGT. V trimming: 8 bases; J trimming: 9 bases; junction bases outside the gene matches: 6. This CDR3 is built from 12 residues.

V usage is TRBV18 and J usage is TRBJ1-5, with 7 bases matching TRBD1. Looked up from germline, CDR1 is KGHSH and CDR2 is LQKENI. Germline trimming cut 1 base from V and 4 bases from J; bases unmatched to any gene: 4. This CDR3 is built from 15 residues. The CDR3 loop is CASSPRTGGNQPQHF. DNA of the CDR3: TGTGCCAGCTCACCACGGACAGGTGGTAATCAGCCCCAGCATTTT.

V usage is TRBV5-1 and J usage is TRBJ2-1, with TRBD2 matching over 16 bases. The CDR3 contains 15 residues. Per the germline V gene, CDR1 is SGHRS and CDR2 is YFSETQ. The junction had 3 bases not matched to a gene; V was cut back by 3 bases and J by 9 bases. CDR3 in amino acids: CASSSGLAGGVEQFF. The CDR3 DNA sequence: TGCGCCAGCAGCTCGGGACTAGCGGGAGGGGTTGAGCAGTTCTTC.

This chain joins TRBV6-1 and TRBJ1-2; D unresolved. V was clipped by 3 bases and J by 0 bases, with 8 bases between them. The CDR3 is 14 residues long. Germline CDR1 MNHNS, CDR2 SASEGT. The CDR3: CASSEKFTNYGYTF. The CDR3 nucleotides read TGTGCCAGCAGTGAGAAGTTTACTAACTATGGCTACACCTTC.

The rearrangement links TRBV7-3 to TRBJ2-1; a possible D gene is TRBD1 (6 bases). The CDR3 covers 14 residues. Germline lookup yields CDR1 SGHTA and CDR2 FQGTGA. V shed 1 base and J shed 5 bases, with 9 bases lying between them. The CDR3 coding sequence is TGTGCCAGCAGCTTAAGACAGGTGAACAATGAGCAGTTCTTC. Translation: CASSLRQVNNEQFF.

The sample holds one count of this clone. J is TRBJ2-5 and V is TRBV6-5, with 11 bases identical to TRBD2. Germline V gene sequence: CDR1 MNHEY, CDR2 SVGAGI. The CDR3 has 14 amino acids. J lost 2 bases, V lost 8 bases, and 4 bases had no gene match. CDR3 bases: TGTGCCAGCGGGAGACTAGCGGGGCAAGAGACCCAGTACTTC. Translated: CASGRLAGQETQYF.

This clone was seen a few times. CDR3 sequence (DNA): TGCGCCAGCAGCTTGGGTCATAAGACAGGGGCTGGCGAGCAGTACTTC. This sequence encodes CASSLGHKTGAGEQYF. The rearrangement uses TRBV5-1 and TRBJ2-7, with 8 nucleotides matching TRBD1. The CDR3 spans 16 residues. Germline CDR1 SGHRS, CDR2 YFSETQ. Trimming removed 0 bases from V and 6 bases from J; junction bases left unmatched: 11.

The table lists this clone with a few counts. The V and J genes are TRBV5-1 and TRBJ1-2, with 10 bases lining up with TRBD1. CDR3 length: 15 amino acids. Looked up from germline, CDR1 is SGHRS and CDR2 is YFSETQ. The trim removed 3 bases at V and 8 bases at J, leaving 10 bases unmatched. DNA for the CDR3: TGCGCCAGCAGCTCCGAGGGGACAGGGGTTGGAGGCTACACCTTC. Protein: CASSSEGTGVGGYTF.

This clone was counted a few times. The CDR3 nucleotides are TGCGCCAGCAGCCACGGGACTAGCGGGAGGGCCGGAGACCCAGATACGCAGTATTTT. The encoded protein is CASSHGTSGRAGDPDTQYF. The chain uses TRBV5-1 and TRBJ2-3; 16 nucleotides match TRBD2. The length of the CDR3 is 19 residues. Germline CDR1 reads SGHRS; CDR2 reads YFSETQ. Trimming took 4 bases from V and 4 from J; bases not matched to a gene: 12.

For this clone: A junction boundary mismatches the germline segment, possibly from a read error. The genes are TRBV7-7 and TRBJ2-1; 10 bases are shared with TRBD2. Germline-derived CDR1 and CDR2 are SSHAT and FNYEAQ (reference sequence). The CDR3 consists of 15 residues. The CDR3 DNA reads as TGTGCTAGCAGCTTAGCCCTAGCGGGAGTTGGTGAGCAGTTCTTC. Translated: CASSLALAGVGEQFF.

This clone was counted a few times. V usage is TRBV11-2 and J usage is TRBJ2-7; D unresolved. CDR3 length: 14 amino acids. The germline V and J ends were trimmed by 1 base and 2 bases, with 9 bases remaining between them. Germline V gene lookup returns CDR1 SGHAT and CDR2 FQNNGV. CDR3 nucleotide sequence: TGTGCCAGCAGCTTAGCCGTTAACACCTACGAGCAGTACTTC. Protein: CASSLAVNTYEQYF.

This clone came up a few times. This rearrangement joins TRBV7-8 to TRBJ2-5; a possible D gene is TRBD2 (6 bases). The germline V gene has CDR1 SGHVS and CDR2 FQNEAQ. The CDR3 extends over 16 amino acids. The V end lost 2 bases, the J end lost 5 bases, and 18 bases lay between the germline ends. CDR3 sequence reads: CASSLTAGRGSETQYF. The DNA for the CDR3 is TGTGCCAGCAGCTTAACCGCGGGACGGGGGTCTGAGACCCAGTACTTC. Combining the CDR3 with reference TRBV7-8 and TRBJ2-5 gives the whole variable domain GAGVSQSPRYKVAKRGQDVALRCDPISGHVSLFWYQQALGQGPEFLTYFQNEAQLDKSGLPSDRFFAERPEGSVSTLKIQRTQQEDSAVYLCASSLTAGRGSETQYFGPGTRLLVL.

The chain joins TRBV4-2 to TRBJ1-5; 9 bases line up with TRBD1. J gave up 0 bases and V 5 bases, and 2 bases lay outside the gene matches. The CDR3 loop spans 15 amino acids. Looked up from germline, CDR1 is LGHNA and CDR2 is YNFKEQ. The CDR3 DNA follows: TGTGCCAGCAGCGAGGGACAGGGTAGCAATCAGCCCCAGCATTTT. It codes for CASSEGQGSNQPQHF.